One sample yielded the 28 T cell receptor beta chains listed below, sequenced in a study of T cells after yellow fever vaccination. TCRdb itself ran the 5' RACE reads through MiXCR, one entry per CDR3 protein. Counted here are about 340,000 distinct CDR3 sequences, under 15% occurring once; the ten biggest clones make up roughly 3%. The sequencing used CD4+ T cells sorted from PBMCs, collected 15 days after the yellow fever booster vaccination. The receptors derive from a man aged 18 to 29 who received the YFV17D yellow fever vaccine.

V is TRBV29-1 and J is TRBJ2-5; D is perhaps TRBD1 or TRBD2 (6 bases each). This CDR3 region has 13 residues. Trimming took 4 bases from V and 4 from J, leaving 13 bases between them. Germline CDR1 is SQVTM and CDR2 is ANQGSEA. The CDR3 reads CSVVRGRSETQYF. For the CDR3, the DNA is TGCAGCGTTGTTCGGGGGCGCTCAGAGACCCAGTACTTC. Drawing the rest from reference TRBV29-1 and TRBJ2-5, the complete variable domain is SAVISQKPSRDICQRGTSLTIQCQVDSQVTMMFWYRQQPGQSLTLIATANQGSEATYESGFVIDKFPISRPNLTFSTLTVSNMSPEDSSIYLCSVVRGRSETQYFGPGTRLLVL.

This sequence joins TRBV15 and TRBJ2-1; a possible D gene is TRBD2 (6 bases). The germline V gene encodes CDR1 LNHNV and CDR2 YYDKDF (reference sequence). V was cut by 4 bases and J by 7 bases, with 14 bases left in between. CDR3 length equals 14 residues. For the CDR3, the DNA is TGTGCCACCAGCAAGTCAGTCGGAGGGAATGAGCAGTTCTTC. Translation: CATSKSVGGNEQFF.

The chain couples TRBV4-1 to TRBJ1-2; D gene unclear. Between the trimmed V and J ends, which lost 1 base and 5 bases, there was a span of 14 bases. The germline CDR1 and CDR2 sequences are MGHRA and YSYEKL. This CDR3 contains 15 residues. DNA for the CDR3: TGCGCCAGCAGCCAAGCCCCCAGCCGTTCATATGGCTACACCTTC. Protein: CASSQAPSRSYGYTF.

This clonotype was seen only a few times. V usage is TRBV20-1 and J usage is TRBJ2-7, with D possibly matching TRBD1 (6 bases). This CDR3 region has 16 residues. The germline V gene has CDR1 DFQATT and CDR2 SNEGSKA (reference sequence). Trimming removed 0 bases at V and 2 bases at J, with 17 bases between. For the CDR3, the DNA is TGCAGTGCTAGAGATCGGGTGGGACAAGTGCCCTACGAGCAGTACGTC. Translating gives CSARDRVGQVPYEQYV.

The rearrangement uses TRBV2 and TRBJ1-2; D might be TRBD1 (5 bases). Germline V gene sequence: CDR1 SNHLY, CDR2 FYNNEI. V lost 9 bases to trimming and J lost 4 bases, with 18 bases between them. This CDR3 is built from 14 residues. This chain's CDR3 is CARSAIRVGYGYTF. The DNA for the CDR3 is TGTGCCAGGAGCGCAATCAGGGTCGGCTATGGCTACACCTTC.

Ten or more counts support this clonotype. The rearrangement uses TRBV9 and TRBJ2-1; 8 nucleotides line up with TRBD2. Germline assignment: CDR1 SGDLS and CDR2 YYNGEE. J lost 9 bases, V lost 4 bases, and 9 bases had no gene match. The CDR3 extends over 14 amino acids. In DNA, the CDR3 is TGTGCCAGCAGCAGGGCTAGCGGGCAGGGTGAGCAGTTCTTC. Translating gives CASSRASGQGEQFF.

J is TRBJ2-3 and V is TRBV5-1, with 15 bases fitting TRBD2. V gave up 7 bases and J gave up 6 bases; unmatched junction bases: 3. The CDR3 runs to 14 residues. Germline CDR1 is SGHRS and CDR2 is YFSETQ. In DNA form, the CDR3 reads TGCGCCAGCGGACTAGCGGGGGGGCCCGATACGCAGTATTTT. It encodes CASGLAGGPDTQYF.

This clonotype was picked up a small number of times. The chain combines TRBV28 with TRBJ2-1; D is uncertain. V was clipped by 2 bases and J by 3 bases, with 5 bases between them. Germline V gene data show CDR1 as MDHEN and CDR2 as SYDVKM. The CDR3 runs 13 residues. CDR3 region: CASSLDIYNEQFF. The DNA for the CDR3 is TGTGCCAGCAGTTTAGACATCTACAATGAGCAGTTCTTC. Together with reference TRBV28 and TRBJ2-1, the CDR3 gives the full variable domain: DVKVTQSSRYLVKRTGEKVFLECVQDMDHENMFWYRQDPGLGLRLIYFSYDVKMKEKGDIPEGYSVSREKKERFSLILESASTNQTSMYLCASSLDIYNEQFFGPGTRLTVL.

The J gene is TRBJ1-2, the V gene TRBV7-9, with 8 bases lining up with TRBD1. CDR1 and CDR2 from the germline V gene are SEHNR and FQNEAQ (reference sequence). J gave up 7 bases and V 6 bases, and 7 bases lay outside the gene matches. The CDR3 loop spans 13 amino acids. The CDR3 reads CASSFDRGGGYTF. CDR3 in DNA: TGTGCCAGCAGTTTTGACAGGGGAGGTGGCTACACCTTC.

A few counts support this clonotype. This rearrangement joins TRBV24-1 to TRBJ2-5; no clear D. In germline, CDR1 is KGHDR, CDR2 SFDVKD. The CDR3 spans 15 residues. The V and J ends lost 2 bases and 5 bases respectively, with 14 bases between them. CDR3 loop: CATSDSRHLGETQYF. CDR3 DNA: TGTGCCACCAGTGATTCCCGGCATCTCGGGGAGACCCAGTACTTC.

This clonotype has just a few counts. This chain uses TRBV29-1 with TRBJ1-2; D might be TRBD1 (5 bases). This CDR3 spans 13 amino acids. Germline assignment: CDR1 SQVTM and CDR2 ANQGSEA. The V and J ends lost 0 bases and 6 bases respectively, with 11 bases between them. The CDR3 nucleotides are TGCAGCGTTGAAGAAGTCCGGGGGAATGGCTACACCTTC. Amino acid sequence: CSVEEVRGNGYTF.

This clonotype was found a few times. The chain uses TRBV9 and TRBJ2-1; the D is unclear. V was trimmed by 0 bases and J by 5 bases, leaving 9 bases between them. The V gene's germline CDR1 is SGDLS and CDR2 YYNGEE. The CDR3 spans 14 residues. CDR3 protein: CASSVVGFNNEQFF. CDR3 nucleotides: TGTGCCAGCAGCGTAGTGGGGTTCAACAATGAGCAGTTCTTC.

This chain joins TRBV7-2 and TRBJ1-1; tentatively, D is TRBD1 (6 bases). V was clipped by 5 bases and J by 0 bases, with 13 bases between them. The CDR3 loop spans 15 amino acids. Germline CDR1 SGHTA, CDR2 FQGNSA. The CDR3 loop reads CASSLGQLMNTEAFF. Here the CDR3 DNA reads TGTGCCAGCAGCCTCGGACAGCTCATGAACACTGAAGCTTTCTTT.

J is TRBJ2-1 and V is TRBV7-2; no reliable D call. Germline values: CDR1 SGHTA, CDR2 FQGNSA. The length of the CDR3 is 12 residues. With 7 bases removed from V and 4 bases from J, the gap between germline ends came to 8 bases. CDR3 in DNA: TGTGCCAGCATGCGGCAGTACAATGAGCAGTTCTTC. The encoded protein is CASMRQYNEQFF.

In its sample, this clonotype was seen a few times. The CDR3 sequence is CASSLAVPTDTQYF. CDR3 DNA sequence: TGTGCCAGCAGCTTAGCGGTCCCGACAGATACGCAGTATTTT. The gene calls are TRBV11-1 and TRBJ2-3; the D is unclear. This CDR3 comprises 14 residues. Trimming took 0 bases from V and 3 from J, leaving 7 bases between them. The germline V gene has CDR1 SGHAT and CDR2 FQDESV (reference sequence).

The chain is built from TRBV6-1 and TRBJ1-6; D not certain. With 2 bases removed from V and 8 bases from J, the gap between germline ends came to 7 bases. The germline gives CDR1 MNHNS, CDR2 SASEGT. CDR3 length: 13 amino acids. This chain's CDR3 is CASSERVDSPLHF. The CDR3 nucleotides are TGTGCCAGCAGTGAAAGGGTGGATTCACCCCTCCACTTT.

The chain combines TRBV5-6 with TRBJ2-3; unclear D gene. Germline V gene lookup returns CDR1 SGHDT and CDR2 YYEEEE. This CDR3 region has 13 residues. Trimming pared 4 bases from V and 7 bases from J, leaving 13 bases between. CDR3 in amino acids: CASSIGWENTQYF. The DNA of the CDR3 is TGTGCCAGCAGCATTGGGTGGGAAAATACGCAGTATTTT.

This clonotype was observed at least ten times. The V gene is TRBV5-1, the J gene TRBJ2-7; unclear D gene. The CDR3 runs 14 residues. V dropped 0 bases and J dropped 7 bases, with 14 bases sitting between them. In germline, CDR1 is SGHRS, CDR2 YFSETQ. As DNA, the CDR3 is TGCGCCAGCAGCTTGGAGACTGGGCTGGGTGAGCAGTACTTC. Translation: CASSLETGLGEQYF.

The CDR3 is CASSLRVGEQFF. For the CDR3, the DNA is TGTGCCAGCAGTCTCAGGGTCGGGGAGCAGTTCTTC. V usage is TRBV12-3 or TRBV12-4 and J usage is TRBJ2-1; a weak D match, TRBD1 (5 bases). The CDR3 has 12 residues. V lost 5 bases and J lost 10, with 12 bases in between.

Regarding this clonotype: The junction departs from the called germline gene at one end, perhaps through a read error. The chain combines TRBV7-2 with TRBJ1-4, with D possibly being TRBD1 (5 bases). This CDR3 is built from 13 residues. Germline assignment: CDR1 SGHTA and CDR2 FQGNSA. This CDR3 reads CASSSRPGDEEVF. The CDR3 region has the DNA TGTGCCAGCAGCTCCCGACCGGGGGACGAAGAGGTCTTT. Variable domain in full (rest from reference TRBV7-2 and TRBJ1-4): GAGVSQSPSNKVTEKGKDVELRCDPISGHTALYWYRQSLGQGLEFLIYFQGNSAPDKSGLPSDRFSAERTGGSVSTLTIQRTQQEDSAVYLCASSSRPGDEEVFGSGTQLSVL.

The chain carries TRBV5-1 and TRBJ2-3; 9 bases map to TRBD1. V lost 4 bases and J lost 5; bases outside the gene matches: 8. Germline V gives CDR1 SGHRS, CDR2 YFSETQ. The CDR3 runs 15 residues. DNA of the CDR3: TGCGCCAGCAGCGCCCACAGGGGGCAGGGAGATACGCAGTATTTT. This sequence encodes CASSAHRGQGDTQYF. Using reference TRBV5-1 and TRBJ2-3 for the parts outside the CDR3, the full variable domain is KAGVTQTPRYLIKTRGQQVTLSCSPISGHRSVSWYQQTPGQGLQFLFEYFSETQRNKGNFPGRFSGRQFSNSRSEMNVSTLELGDSALYLCASSAHRGQGDTQYFGPGTRLTVL.

The chain couples TRBV20-1 to TRBJ2-7; 11 bases align to TRBD1. V was pared by 4 bases and J by 7 bases, with 9 bases of the junction left unmatched. The CDR3 contains 14 residues. In germline, CDR1 is DFQATT, CDR2 SNEGSKA (reference sequence). CDR3 sequence: CSAKGQGGGPEQYV. The CDR3 nucleotides are TGCAGTGCTAAGGGACAGGGGGGAGGGCCGGAGCAGTACGTC.

The gene calls are TRBV14 and TRBJ2-2, with 7 bases lining up with TRBD1. The CDR3 extends over 16 amino acids. The ends lost 3 bases at V and 3 bases at J; junction bases unmatched: 7. Germline lookup yields CDR1 SGHDN and CDR2 FVKESK. CDR3 DNA sequence: TGTGCCAGCAGCCAGAGACAGGGTCTCGACACCGGGGAGCTGTTTTTT. Residues: CASSQRQGLDTGELFF.

This clonotype was observed a few times. The chain recombines TRBV6-1 with TRBJ1-1; perhaps TRBD1 as D (6 bases). V gave up 4 bases and J gave up 8 bases, with 14 bases separating them. From germline, CDR1 is MNHNS and CDR2 SASEGT. The CDR3 runs 13 residues. The CDR3 DNA follows: TGTGCCAGCAGTGCCCTGGGGGCTTCGGAAGCTTTCTTT. Its protein is CASSALGASEAFF.

This clonotype was observed a handful of times. The chain joins TRBV6-2 or TRBV6-3 to TRBJ1-5, with D maybe TRBD1 (5 bases). V lost 5 bases and J 5 bases, leaving 10 bases between the germline ends. The CDR3 length is 13 residues. The V gene's germline CDR1 is MNHEY and CDR2 SVGEGT. The CDR3 here is CASSPGGYQPQHF. CDR3 coding DNA: TGTGCCAGCAGTCCCGGGGGTTATCAGCCCCAGCATTTT.

The sample holds a few counts of this clonotype. CDR3 nucleotide sequence: TGTGCCAGCAGTTTACCCCCCGGAGACAGTGATCAGCATTTT. Its translation is CASSLPPGDSDQHF. The V call is TRBV28, the J call TRBJ1-5; weak D call: TRBD1 (5 bases). This CDR3 is built from 14 residues. Trimming removed 2 bases from V and 13 bases from J, with 18 bases in between. In germline, CDR1 is MDHEN, CDR2 SYDVKM.

This clonotype has only a few counts. The chain carries TRBV6-6 and TRBJ1-2; the D gene is possibly TRBD1 (5 bases). V was clipped by 7 bases and J by 10 bases, with 13 bases between them. Germline V gene data show CDR1 as MNHNY and CDR2 as SVGAGI (reference sequence). This CDR3 is built from 11 residues. The CDR3 loop is CASKRGVDYTF. In DNA form, the CDR3 reads TGTGCCAGCAAGAGAGGGGTGGACTACACCTTC.

The chain carries TRBV15 and TRBJ2-1, with D uncertain. The germline V gene has CDR1 LNHNV and CDR2 YYDKDF (reference sequence). Trimming took off 3 bases at V and 6 bases at J, with 15 bases between the two ends. This CDR3 region has 15 residues. The CDR3 bases are TGTGCCACCAGCAGCGGAAGATTACCAGGCAATGAGCAGTTCTTC. Translation gives CATSSGRLPGNEQFF.